These 8 T cell receptor beta chains were sequenced from one sample in a study of regulatory T cells in long-lasting Graves disease. The time point here: newly diagnosed GD, antithyroid drugs for less than 3 months. PBMC RNA was the source of the TCR library. Combining iRepertoire HTBI primers with Arm-PCR of CDR3 regions, the authors built TCR beta libraries. Each CDR3 protein gets one entry after TCRdb re-called the multiplex PCR reads with MiXCR. The sample contains about 440,000 distinct CDR3 sequences, 14% to 15% of which appear only once. The sample also formed part of further work on T cells in Graves' hyperthyroidism and ophthalmopathy.

The material was peripheral blood mononuclear cells (PBMCs), obtained at new diagnosis, from a patient treated with antithyroid drugs. These receptors were obtained from a woman in her 30s with Graves disease.

This clonotype appeared many times. This chain uses TRBV12-3 or TRBV12-4 with TRBJ2-7, with D unclear. The CDR3 is made up of 12 amino acids. Deletions cut 2 bases from V and 4 bases from J, with 6 bases between. The CDR3 coding sequence is TGTGCCAGCAGTTTACACCTATACGAGCAGTACTTC. Amino acid sequence: CASSLHLYEQYF.

Of note for this clonotype: A far larger clone is a single base away, which makes a read error likely. The rearrangement uses TRBV7-3 and TRBJ2-7; 10 nucleotides line up with TRBD2. Germline V CDR1 and CDR2: SGHTA, FQGTGA. Trimming removed 7 bases from V and 7 bases from J; junction bases left unmatched: 16. The length of the CDR3 is 16 residues. The CDR3 bases are TGTGCCAGCACCACCTCTAGCGGGAGACAACACAATGAGCAGTACTTC. It specifies CASTTSSGRQHNEQYF.

The chain couples TRBV5-1 to TRBJ2-7; 11 bases align to TRBD2. The CDR3 loop spans 17 amino acids. The junction had 11 bases not matched to a gene; V was cut back by 6 bases and J by 0 bases. Looked up from germline, CDR1 is SGHRS and CDR2 is YFSETQ. The CDR3 bases are TGCGCCAGCACGTTAAACCCCGGGACTAGCGGCTCCTACGAGCAGTACTTC. Translation: CASTLNPGTSGSYEQYF.

The chain couples TRBV3-1 to TRBJ2-1; D is possibly TRBD2 (6 bases). Trimming stripped 8 bases from V and 5 bases from J, with 22 bases between. The CDR3 consists of 16 residues. Germline-derived CDR1 and CDR2 are LGHDT and YNNKEL (reference sequence). The CDR3 spells CASSPGYGSQDNEQFF. The CDR3 region has the DNA TGTGCCAGCTCTCCAGGATACGGGAGCCAGGACAATGAGCAGTTCTTC.

This clonotype was picked up many times. This chain connects TRBV12-3 or TRBV12-4 to TRBJ2-7, with TRBD2 matching over 8 bases. V trimming: 5 bases; J trimming: 3 bases; junction bases outside the gene matches: 9. CDR3 length: 15 amino acids. The CDR3 DNA reads TGTGCCAGCAGTCCTCCGGGACTAGAGAACTACGAGCAGTACTTC. This translates into CASSPPGLENYEQYF.

This clonotype was counted many times. The chain joins TRBV11-1 to TRBJ2-4; D not resolved. V lost 0 bases and J lost 9, with 12 bases in between. In germline, CDR1 is SGHAT, CDR2 FQDESV (reference sequence). The CDR3 contains 14 residues. This chain's CDR3 is CASSLAGAFGIQYF. For the CDR3, the DNA is TGTGCCAGCAGCTTAGCAGGTGCCTTTGGCATTCAGTACTTC.

This clonotype has just one count. The V gene is TRBV30, the J gene TRBJ2-7, with 7 bases matching TRBD2. Trimming took 1 base from V and 0 from J; bases not matched to a gene: 12. Germline values: CDR1 GTSNPN, CDR2 SVGIG (reference sequence). The length of the CDR3 is 17 residues. This CDR3 reads CAWSEGWPRGSSYEQYF. CDR3 coding DNA: TGTGCCTGGAGTGAGGGCTGGCCCCGCGGGAGCTCCTACGAGCAGTACTTC.

This clonotype was counted many times. V is TRBV11-2 and J is TRBJ2-7; perhaps D is TRBD1 or TRBD2 (5 bases each). The CDR3 runs 12 residues. Germline values: CDR1 SGHAT, CDR2 FQNNGV. Deletions cut 4 bases from V and 7 bases from J, with 11 bases between. CDR3 sequence (DNA): TGTGCCAGCAGCTCCGAGGGGTGGGAGCAGTACTTC. As protein: CASSSEGWEQYF.